This TCR beta chain was recovered during a study of blood T cell repertoires in COVID-19. Study-wide background: Acute and convalescent COVID-19 specimens originated in the United States, Italy and Spain. PBMCs, B-cell-depleted T cells, or T cells provided the cDNA or gDNA that made up the material.

Trimming cost V 3 bases and J 8 bases, with 13 bases left between them. The CDR3 is 13 amino acids. Source study methods: Amplifying reference gene primers gave estimates of nucleated cell counts. TCRdb's copy holds only in-frame clones and misses some; the assay was immunoSEQ multiplex PCR. D and trimming come from the DNA, and the V and J calls and clone size come from that table. The repertoire consists of 93,000 or so clones, with 87% occurring once and the leading ten covering 3.1%. The sequence was obtained from a man aged 50-60 years in a cohort sampled during active COVID-19. The sequencing sample was made of peripheral blood. V and J are TRBV12-3 or TRBV12-4 and TRBJ1-2; D is possibly TRBD1 (6 bases). CDR3 protein: CASSLRGARGYTF. CDR3 DNA: TGTGCCAGCAGTTTGCGGGGGGCGCGGGGCTACACCTTC.